Listed here is a single T cell receptor (beta chain). This may stem from a read error, because a much larger clone lies one nucleotide away. This entry belongs to a study of blood T cell repertoires in COVID-19. The germline gives CDR1 SGHDN, CDR2 FVKESK. Trimming removed 1 base from V and 7 bases from J, with 5 bases in between. The CDR3 extends over 13 amino acids. The study recruited people aged 18 to 89 years across roughly 23 US areas. Study processing details: Scientists estimated how many nucleated cells there were by amplifying reference gene primers. Data came from immunoSEQ multiplex PCR; TCRdb stores just in-frame clones and leaves some out. V, J and clone size are taken as reported in that table, and D and trimming were inferred from the DNA itself. The sample includes around 230,000 clones, roughly 88% of them seen just once.

The chain couples TRBV14 to TRBJ1-6; D perhaps matches TRBD1 (5 bases). This clonotype originated in a woman aged 40-49 years with acute COVID-19. What was sequenced was PBMCs or T cells enriched from blood (not recorded which). CDR3 bases: TGTGCCAGCAGCCAAGCAGGGAATTCACCCCTCCACTTT. The encoded protein is CASSQAGNSPLHF.